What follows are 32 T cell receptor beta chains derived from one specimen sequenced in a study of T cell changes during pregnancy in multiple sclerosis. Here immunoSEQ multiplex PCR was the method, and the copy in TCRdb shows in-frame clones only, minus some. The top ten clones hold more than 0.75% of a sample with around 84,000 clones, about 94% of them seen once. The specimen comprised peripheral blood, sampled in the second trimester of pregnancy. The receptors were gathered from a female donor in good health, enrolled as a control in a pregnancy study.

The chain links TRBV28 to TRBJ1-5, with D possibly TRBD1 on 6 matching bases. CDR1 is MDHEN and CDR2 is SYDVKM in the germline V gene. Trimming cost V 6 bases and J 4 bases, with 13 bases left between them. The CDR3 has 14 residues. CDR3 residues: CASSPNQGNQPQHF. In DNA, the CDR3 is TGTGCCAGCAGCCCTAACCAGGGGAATCAGCCCCAGCATTTT.

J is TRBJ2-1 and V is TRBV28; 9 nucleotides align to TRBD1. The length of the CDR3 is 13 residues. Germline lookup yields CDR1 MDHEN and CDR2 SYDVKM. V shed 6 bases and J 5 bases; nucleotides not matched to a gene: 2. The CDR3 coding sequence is TGTGCCAGCAGAAGGACAGGGGACAATGAGCAGTTCTTC. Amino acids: CASRRTGDNEQFF.

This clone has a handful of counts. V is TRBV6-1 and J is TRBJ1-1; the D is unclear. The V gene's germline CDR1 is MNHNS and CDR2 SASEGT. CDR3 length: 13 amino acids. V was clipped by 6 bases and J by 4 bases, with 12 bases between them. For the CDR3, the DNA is TGTGCCAGCAGCTACACAGATTCCACTGAAGCTTTCTTT. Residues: CASSYTDSTEAFF.

The CDR3 sequence: CSVGEAGVGNTGELFF. In nucleotides, the CDR3 is TGCAGCGTTGGCGAAGCGGGAGTGGGTAACACCGGGGAGCTGTTTTTT. V is TRBV29-1 and J is TRBJ2-2; 8 nucleotides match TRBD2. With V trimmed by 4 bases and J by 2 bases, 9 bases remained unmatched. Germline V gene lookup returns CDR1 SQVTM and CDR2 ANQGSEA. The CDR3 runs to 16 residues.

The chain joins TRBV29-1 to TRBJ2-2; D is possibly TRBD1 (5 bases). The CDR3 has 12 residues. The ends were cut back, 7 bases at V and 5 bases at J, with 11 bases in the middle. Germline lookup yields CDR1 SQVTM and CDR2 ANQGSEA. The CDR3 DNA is TGCAGCGGGACACAAGAAACCGGGGAGCTGTTTTTT. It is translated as CSGTQETGELFF.

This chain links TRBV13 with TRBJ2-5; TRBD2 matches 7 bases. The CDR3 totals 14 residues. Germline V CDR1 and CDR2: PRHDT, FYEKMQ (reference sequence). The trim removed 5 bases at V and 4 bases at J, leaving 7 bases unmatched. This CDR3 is CASSQPSGGETQYF. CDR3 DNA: TGTGCCAGCAGCCAACCCTCGGGAGGAGAGACCCAGTACTTC.

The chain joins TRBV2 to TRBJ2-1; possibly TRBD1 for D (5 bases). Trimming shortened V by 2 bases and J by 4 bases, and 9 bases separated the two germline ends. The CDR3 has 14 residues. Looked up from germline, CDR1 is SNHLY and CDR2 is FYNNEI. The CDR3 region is CASSEQGGYNEQFF. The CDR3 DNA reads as TGTGCCAGCAGTGAACAGGGTGGGTACAATGAGCAGTTCTTC.

The CDR3 reads CASSHSLGREYEQYF. The CDR3 DNA reads as TGTGCCAGCAGCCATTCTCTAGGCAGGGAATACGAGCAGTACTTC. The chain is built from TRBV14 and TRBJ2-7, with D maybe TRBD1 (5 bases). The CDR3 covers 15 residues. The V end was cut by 3 bases, the J end by 4 bases, with 16 bases between. Germline V gene sequence: CDR1 SGHDN, CDR2 FVKESK.

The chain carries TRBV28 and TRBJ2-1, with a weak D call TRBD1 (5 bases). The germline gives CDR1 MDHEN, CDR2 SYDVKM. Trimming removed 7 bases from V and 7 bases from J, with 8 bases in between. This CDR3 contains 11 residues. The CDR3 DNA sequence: TGTGCCAGCACGAACAGGAATGAGCAGTTCTTC. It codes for CASTNRNEQFF. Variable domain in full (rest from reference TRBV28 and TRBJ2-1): DVKVTQSSRYLVKRTGEKVFLECVQDMDHENMFWYRQDPGLGLRLIYFSYDVKMKEKGDIPEGYSVSREKKERFSLILESASTNQTSMYLCASTNRNEQFFGPGTRLTVL.

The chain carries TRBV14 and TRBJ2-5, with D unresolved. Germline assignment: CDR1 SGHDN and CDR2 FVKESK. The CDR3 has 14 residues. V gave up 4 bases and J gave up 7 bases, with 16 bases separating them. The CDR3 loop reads CASSPLRPTGTQYF. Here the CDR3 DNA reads TGTGCCAGCAGCCCCTTGAGGCCTACTGGGACCCAGTACTTC.

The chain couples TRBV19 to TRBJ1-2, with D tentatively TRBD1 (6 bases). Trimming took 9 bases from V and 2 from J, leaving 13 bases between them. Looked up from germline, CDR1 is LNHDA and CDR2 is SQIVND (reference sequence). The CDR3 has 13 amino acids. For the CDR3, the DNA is TGTGCCAGCCAGGATCAGGGGAACTATGGCTACACCTTC. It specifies CASQDQGNYGYTF.

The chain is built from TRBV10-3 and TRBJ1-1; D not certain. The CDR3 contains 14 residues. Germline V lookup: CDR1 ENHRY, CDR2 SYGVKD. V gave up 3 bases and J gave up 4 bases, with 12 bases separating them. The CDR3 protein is CAISEGALFTEAFF. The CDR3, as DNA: TGTGCCATCAGTGAAGGAGCCCTATTCACTGAAGCTTTCTTT.

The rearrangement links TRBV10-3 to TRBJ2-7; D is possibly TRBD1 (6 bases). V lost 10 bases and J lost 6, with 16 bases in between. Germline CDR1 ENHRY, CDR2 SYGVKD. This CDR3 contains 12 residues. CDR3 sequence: CATGAFLGEQYF. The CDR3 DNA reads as TGTGCCACAGGGGCCTTCCTGGGCGAGCAGTACTTC.

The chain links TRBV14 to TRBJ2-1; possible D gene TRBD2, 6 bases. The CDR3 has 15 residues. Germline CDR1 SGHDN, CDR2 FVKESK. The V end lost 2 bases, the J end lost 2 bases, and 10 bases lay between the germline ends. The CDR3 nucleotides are TGTGCCAGCAGCCAAAGGGGAGGCCCCTACAATGAGCAGTTCTTC. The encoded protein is CASSQRGGPYNEQFF.

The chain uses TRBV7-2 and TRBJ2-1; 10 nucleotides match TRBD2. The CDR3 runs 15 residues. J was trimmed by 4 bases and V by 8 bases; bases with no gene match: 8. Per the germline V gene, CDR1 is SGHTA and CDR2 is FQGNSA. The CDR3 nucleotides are TGTGCCAGCCGCGAACTAGCGGGATCTTACAATGAGCAGTTCTTC. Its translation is CASRELAGSYNEQFF. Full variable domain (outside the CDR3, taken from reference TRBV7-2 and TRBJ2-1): GAGVSQSPSNKVTEKGKDVELRCDPISGHTALYWYRQSLGQGLEFLIYFQGNSAPDKSGLPSDRFSAERTGGSVSTLTIQRTQQEDSAVYLCASRELAGSYNEQFFGPGTRLTVL.

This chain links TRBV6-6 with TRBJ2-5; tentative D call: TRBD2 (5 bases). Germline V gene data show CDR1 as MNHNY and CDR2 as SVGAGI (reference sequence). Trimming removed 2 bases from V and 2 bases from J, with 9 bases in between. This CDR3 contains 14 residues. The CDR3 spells CASSYVGDQETQYF. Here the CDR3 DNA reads TGTGCCAGCAGTTACGTGGGAGATCAAGAGACCCAGTACTTC.

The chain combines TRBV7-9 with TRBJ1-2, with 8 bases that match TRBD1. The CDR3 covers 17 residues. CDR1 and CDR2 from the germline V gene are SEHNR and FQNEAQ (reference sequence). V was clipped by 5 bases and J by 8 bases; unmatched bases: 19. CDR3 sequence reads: CASSEGKGTGGVGGYTF. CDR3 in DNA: TGTGCCAGCAGCGAAGGGAAGGGGACAGGAGGGGTAGGCGGCTACACCTTC.

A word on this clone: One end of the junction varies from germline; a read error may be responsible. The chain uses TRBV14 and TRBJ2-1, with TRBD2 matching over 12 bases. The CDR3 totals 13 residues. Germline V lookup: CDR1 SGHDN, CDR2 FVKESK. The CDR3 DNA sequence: TGTGCCAGCAGCCAAGGACGACTAGCGGGAGCCCTCTTC. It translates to CASSQGRLAGALF.

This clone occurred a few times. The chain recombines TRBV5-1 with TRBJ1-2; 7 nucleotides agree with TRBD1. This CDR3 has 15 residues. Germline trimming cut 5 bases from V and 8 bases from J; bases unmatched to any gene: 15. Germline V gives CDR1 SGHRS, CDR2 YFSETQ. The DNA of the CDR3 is TGCGCCAGCAGATCAGTCACAGGGGTAACGGACGGCTACACCTTC. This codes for CASRSVTGVTDGYTF.

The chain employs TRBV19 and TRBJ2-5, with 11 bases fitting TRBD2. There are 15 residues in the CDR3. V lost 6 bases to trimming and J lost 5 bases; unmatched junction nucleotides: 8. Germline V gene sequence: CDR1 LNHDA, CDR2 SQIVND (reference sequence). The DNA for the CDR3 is TGTGCCAGTAGAACTAGCGGGAGTGTAAGGGAGACCCAGTACTTC. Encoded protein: CASRTSGSVRETQYF. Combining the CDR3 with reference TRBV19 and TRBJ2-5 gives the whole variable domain DGGITQSPKYLFRKEGQNVTLSCEQNLNHDAMYWYRQDPGQGLRLIYYSQIVNDFQKGDIAEGYSVSREKKESFPLTVTSAQKNPTAFYLCASRTSGSVRETQYFGPGTRLLVL.

CDR3 amino acids: CASSIPAGVYEQYF. The CDR3 DNA is TGCGCCAGCAGCATCCCAGCGGGAGTATACGAGCAGTACTTC. The rearrangement uses TRBV5-1 and TRBJ2-7; 8 bases agree with TRBD2. The CDR3 loop spans 14 amino acids. The germline V gene encodes CDR1 SGHRS and CDR2 YFSETQ. The J segment lost 4 bases and the V segment lost 4 bases, leaving 7 bases of the junction unmatched.

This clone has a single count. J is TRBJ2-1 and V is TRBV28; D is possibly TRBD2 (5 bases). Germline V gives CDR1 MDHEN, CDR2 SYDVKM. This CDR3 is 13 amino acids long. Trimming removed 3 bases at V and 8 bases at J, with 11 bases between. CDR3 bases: TGTGCCAGCAGTTTGGGGAGACGCGATGAGCAGTTCTTC. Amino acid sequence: CASSLGRRDEQFF.

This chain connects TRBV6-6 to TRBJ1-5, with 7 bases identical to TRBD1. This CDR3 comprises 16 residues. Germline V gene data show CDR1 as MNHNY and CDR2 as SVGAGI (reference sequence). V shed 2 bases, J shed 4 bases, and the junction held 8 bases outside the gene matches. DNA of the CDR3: TGTGCCAGCAGTTACGACCCGACAGGGCGAAATCAGCCCCAGCATTTT. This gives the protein CASSYDPTGRNQPQHF.

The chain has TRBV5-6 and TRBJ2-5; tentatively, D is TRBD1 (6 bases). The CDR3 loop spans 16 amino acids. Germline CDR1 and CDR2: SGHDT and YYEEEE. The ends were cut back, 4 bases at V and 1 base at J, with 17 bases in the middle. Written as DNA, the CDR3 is TGTGCCAGCAGCCCGGTGGGGTACAGGGTCCAAGAGACCCAGTACTTC. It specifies CASSPVGYRVQETQYF.

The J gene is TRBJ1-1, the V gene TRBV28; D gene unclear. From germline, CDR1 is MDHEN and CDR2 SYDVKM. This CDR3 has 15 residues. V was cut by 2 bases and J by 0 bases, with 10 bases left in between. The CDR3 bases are TGTGCCAGCAGTTTAAGAAGCGGGATGAACACTGAAGCTTTCTTT. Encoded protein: CASSLRSGMNTEAFF.

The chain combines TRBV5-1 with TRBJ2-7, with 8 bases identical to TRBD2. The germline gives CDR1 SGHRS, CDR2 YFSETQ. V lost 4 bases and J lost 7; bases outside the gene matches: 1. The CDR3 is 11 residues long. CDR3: CASSPGGEQYF. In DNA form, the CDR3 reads TGCGCCAGCAGCCCGGGGGGGGAGCAGTACTTC. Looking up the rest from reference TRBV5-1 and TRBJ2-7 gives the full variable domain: KAGVTQTPRYLIKTRGQQVTLSCSPISGHRSVSWYQQTPGQGLQFLFEYFSETQRNKGNFPGRFSGRQFSNSRSEMNVSTLELGDSALYLCASSPGGEQYFGPGTRLTVT.

In DNA, the CDR3 is TGTGCCAGCAGCCTACTAGCGAGCTCCTACAATGAGCAGTTCTTC. It specifies CASSLLASSYNEQFF. This chain joins TRBV14 and TRBJ2-1, with TRBD2 matching 7 bases. J lost 0 bases, V lost 4 bases, and 3 bases had no gene match. The germline V gene encodes CDR1 SGHDN and CDR2 FVKESK. The length of the CDR3 is 15 residues.

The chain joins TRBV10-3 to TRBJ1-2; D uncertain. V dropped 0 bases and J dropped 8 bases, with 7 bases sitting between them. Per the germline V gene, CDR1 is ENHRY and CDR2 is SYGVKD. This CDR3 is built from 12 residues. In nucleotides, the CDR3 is TGTGCCATCAGTGAGTCCTGGGCCGGCTACACCTTC. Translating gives CAISESWAGYTF.

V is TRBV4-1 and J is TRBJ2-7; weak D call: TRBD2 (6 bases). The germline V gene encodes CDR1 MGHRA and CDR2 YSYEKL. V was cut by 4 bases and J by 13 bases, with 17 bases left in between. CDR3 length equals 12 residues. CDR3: CASSPDYGAFYF. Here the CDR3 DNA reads TGCGCCAGCAGCCCGGACTACGGCGCCTTTTACTTC.

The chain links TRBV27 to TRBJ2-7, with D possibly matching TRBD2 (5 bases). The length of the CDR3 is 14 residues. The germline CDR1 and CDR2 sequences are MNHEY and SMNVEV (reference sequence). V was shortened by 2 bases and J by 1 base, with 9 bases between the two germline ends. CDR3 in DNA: TGTGCCAGCAGTTTACTGGCGGGTTCCTACGAGCAGTACTTC. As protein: CASSLLAGSYEQYF.

CDR3 nucleotide sequence: TGTGCCAGCAGTTCCAGGATAAGCTCTGGAAACACCATATATTTT. It specifies CASSSRISSGNTIYF. The V gene is TRBV28, the J gene TRBJ1-3, with D unresolved. Germline lookup yields CDR1 MDHEN and CDR2 SYDVKM. CDR3 size: 15 residues. V gave up 4 bases and J gave up 0 bases, with 10 bases separating them.

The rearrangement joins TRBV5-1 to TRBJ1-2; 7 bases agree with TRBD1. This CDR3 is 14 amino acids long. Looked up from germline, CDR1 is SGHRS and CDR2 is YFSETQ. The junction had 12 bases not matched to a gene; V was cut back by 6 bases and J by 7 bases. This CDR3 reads CASIGDSLESGYTF. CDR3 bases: TGCGCCAGCATCGGGGACAGCCTGGAGAGTGGCTACACCTTC.